This T cell receptor (beta chain) originates from a study of OX40 agonist ivuxolimab in advanced cancers. Notes on the study in general: Among the lowest levels of clonal expansion were found in partial responders at 0.1-3.0 mg/kg.

The data were produced by immunoSEQ multiplex PCR, yet TCRdb's version contains in-frame clones alone and is incomplete. The table includes approximately 77,000 clones, 70% to 85% detected once. Concerning this clone itself: Its antigen is unknown.

Patients with a history of autoimmune disease or on systemic immunosuppression were excluded. The timepoints at which blood was sampled were baseline, cycle 4 day 1, and cycle 7 day 1. This CDR3 is built from 16 residues. The germline V gene has CDR1 SGHDT and CDR2 YYEEEE. The V end was cut by 4 bases, the J end by 0 bases, with 16 bases between. The sample was CD4+ or CD8+ T cells sorted from blood, taken in a trial of the OX40 agonist ivuxolimab. This receptor was obtained from an adult with an advanced solid tumor such as melanoma, head and neck, liver or kidney cancer. The chain links TRBV5-6 to TRBJ1-1; TRBD1 might be the D (5 bases). The CDR3 protein is CASSPQGVRMNTEAFF. Here the CDR3 DNA reads TGTGCCAGCAGCCCCCAAGGGGTAAGGATGAACACTGAAGCTTTCTTT. The whole variable domain, filled in from reference TRBV5-6 and TRBJ1-1, reads DAGVTQSPTHLIKTRGQQVTLRCSPKSGHDTVSWYQQALGQGPQFIFQYYEEEERQRGNFPDRFSGHQFPNYSSELNVNALLLGDSALYLCASSPQGVRMNTEAFFGQGTRLTVV.